The rows below give T cell receptor beta chains drawn from one sample of a study of shared clonotypes between healthy human individuals. Repertoires were generated with immunoSEQ multiplex PCR, while TCRdb's copy carries only in-frame clones and drops some. The data contain around 940,000 clones, more than 75% of them singletons. Sequencing used memory CD4+ T cells sorted from blood. The receptors shown here come from a man aged 18 to 29 in good health. Both conserved end residues are part of each CDR3. A D gene is named only where the DNA matches it firmly. Size values are once, few and many counts, or a class for expanded clones, and some rows have none.

TRBJ2-1	-	once	TRBV30	TGTGCCTGGAGTTCCCAGGGGTTAAGGCAGTTCTTC	CAWSSQGLRQFF
TRBJ1-2	TRBD1	-	TRBV9	TGTGCCAGCAGTACTGGACAGGGGAGCTATGGCTACACCTTC	CASSTGQGSYGYTF
TRBJ1-1	-	-	TRBV28	TGTGCCAGCGGACCGGGACATATGTCAACAGAAGCTTTCTTT	CASGPGHMSTEAFF
TRBJ2-7	TRBD1	-	TRBV6-5	TGTGCCAGCAGTTACCCTCCGGGACAGTACTTCTACGAGCAGTACTTC	CASSYPPGQYFYEQYF
TRBJ2-2	-	-	TRBV28	TGTGCCAGCAGTTCCCCACTAGGTACCGGGGAGCTGTTTTTT	CASSSPLGTGELFF
TRBJ2-7	-	-	TRBV7-2	TGTGCCAGCAGCTTAATTCGGGGCGGGCTTAACTCCTACGAGCAGTACTTC	CASSLIRGGLNSYEQYF
TRBJ1-3	TRBD1	-	TRBV6-1	TGTGCCAGCAGTGAACCCGGGACAGGGTTCCCTGGAAACACCATATATTTT	CASSEPGTGFPGNTIYF
TRBJ1-6	-	-	TRBV5-1	TGCGCCAGCAGCTTGGACATGGGGAGATCACCCCTCCACTTT	CASSLDMGRSPLHF
TRBJ2-7	-	-	TRBV7-2	TGTGCCAGCAGCTCCGGGACTTACGAGCAGTACTTC	CASSSGTYEQYF
TRBJ2-1	TRBD2	-	TRBV5-6	TGTGCCAGCAGTCGAGGACTAGCGGCCAATGAGCAGTTCTTC	CASSRGLAANEQFF
TRBJ2-7	TRBD1	-	TRBV2	TGTGCCAGCACCCGGGACAGGGGGTCTGAAGAGCAGTACTTC	CASTRDRGSEEQYF
TRBJ2-2	-	-	TRBV19	TGTGCCAGTAGTATTTTTGAGGAGAGCACCGGGGAGCTGTTTTTT	CASSIFEESTGELFF
TRBJ1-1	TRBD1	many	TRBV6-6	TGTGCCAGCAGTTACTCGTCCGGGACAGTTGAAGCTTTCTTT	CASSYSSGTVEAFF
TRBJ1-1	-	few	TRBV7-6	TGTGCCAGCAGCTCCGCTGGAAATGGGGGGGCGGCTTTCTTT	CASSSAGNGGAAFF
TRBJ2-1	TRBD1	few	TRBV2	TGTGCCAGCAGTGAATGGGACCAGCGAGGGGGCGAGTTCTTC	CASSEWDQRGGEFF
TRBJ2-5	-	-	TRBV7-7	TGTGCTAGCAGCTTAGGAGCTTCCCAAGAGACCCAGTACTTC	CASSLGASQETQYF
TRBJ1-5	-	-	TRBV7-3	TGTGCCAGCAGCTTAACACTCAATCAGCCCCAGCATTTT	CASSLTLNQPQHF
TRBJ1-1	-	-	TRBV6-6	TGTGCCAGCAGTTCGGTGTCGGGCGGCACTGAAGCTTTCTTT	CASSSVSGGTEAFF
TRBJ2-3	-	-	TRBV5-1	TGCGCCAGCAGCTTGGCGGCAGGCTTCCCGACTAGCACAGATACGCAGTATTTT	CASSLAAGFPTSTDTQYF
TRBJ2-2	-	-	TRBV10-3	TGTGCCATCAGTGACGGTGGCCGAAACACCGGGGAGCTGTTTTTT	CAISDGGRNTGELFF
TRBJ2-1	-	few	TRBV11-2	TGTGCCAGCACAGATGGGTTCCGGGATGAGCAGTTCTTC	CASTDGFRDEQFF
TRBJ2-6	TRBD1	-	TRBV13	TGTGCCAGCAGCGTATATACAGGGGTGGGGGCCAACGTCCTGACTTTC	CASSVYTGVGANVLTF
TRBJ1-2	TRBD1	once	TRBV5-1	TGCGCCAGCAGCTGGGACAGAGCTAGGGGCGGTGGCTACACCTTC	CASSWDRARGGGYTF
TRBJ1-4	-	-	TRBV28	TGTGCCAGCCAGAGTCGAGGTGAAAAACTGTTTTTT	CASQSRGEKLFF
TRBJ2-2	-	-	TRBV5-1	TGCGCCAGCAGCTTGAATCCCGCGGAAAAAACCGGGGAGCTGTTTTTT	CASSLNPAEKTGELFF
TRBJ2-5	TRBD1	-	TRBV2	TGTGCCAGCAGTGAGGGGACAGGGCAAGAGACCCAGTACTTC	CASSEGTGQETQYF
TRBJ1-1	-	few	TRBV7-9	TGTGCCAGCAGCAAAGCGGCACAGAACACTGAAGCTTTCTTT	CASSKAAQNTEAFF
TRBJ1-1	-	-	TRBV28	TGTGCCAGCAGTCCCTCCGGACAGCCGAGGAACACTGAAGCTTTCTTT	CASSPSGQPRNTEAFF
TRBJ1-2	TRBD1	-	TRBV11-2	TGTGCCAGCAGCTCCCGGATCCGGGACAGGAATCAACCTAACTATGGCTACACCTTC	CASSSRIRDRNQPNYGYTF
TRBJ2-3	-	-	TRBV29-1	TGCAGCGTTGAAGGGCTACACACAGATACGCAGTATTTT	CSVEGLHTDTQYF
TRBJ2-7	-	once	TRBV7-8	TGTGCCAGCAGCTTAGACCAGGTGGTGAAATCCTACGAGCAGTACTTC	CASSLDQVVKSYEQYF
TRBJ1-2	TRBD1	-	TRBV5-1	TGCGCCAGCAGCTCGGGACAGAACTATGGCTACACCTTC	CASSSGQNYGYTF
TRBJ2-5	-	-	TRBV4-2	TGTGCCAGCAGCCAAGCCCCTACTAGTCTGGAGACCCAGTACTTC	CASSQAPTSLETQYF
TRBJ1-2	-	-	TRBV28	TGTGCCAGCAGTTCCCCCGGGGAGGGTAACTATGGCTACACCTTC	CASSSPGEGNYGYTF
TRBJ1-6	-	-	TRBV6-1	TGTGCCAGCACTACAGAAAACAATAATTCACCCCTCCACTTT	CASTTENNNSPLHF
TRBJ2-1	TRBD2	-	TRBV6-5	TGTGCCAGCAGCCGACTAGCGGGAGGGCGAGATGAGCAGTTCTTC	CASSRLAGGRDEQFF
TRBJ1-2	-	few	TRBV18	TGTGCCAGCTCATCGTTTCAGGTTAGGCAGGCATCCTATGGCTACACCTTC	CASSSFQVRQASYGYTF
TRBJ2-7	-	-	TRBV6-5	TGTGCCAGCAGTACCCTCATGCCGGGTGAGCAGTACTTC	CASSTLMPGEQYF
TRBJ1-2	-	-	TRBV15	TGTGCCACCAGCAGAGATCCGGCTAACTATGGCTACACCTTC	CATSRDPANYGYTF
TRBJ2-6	-	-	TRBV6-5	TGTGCCAGCAGTGTGGCCCGAGCGGCCAACGTCCTGACTTTC	CASSVARAANVLTF
TRBJ1-5	TRBD1	-	TRBV6-1	TGTGCCAGCAGTGAAAGGGGACAGGGAATTTATAGCAATCAGCCCCAGCATTTT	CASSERGQGIYSNQPQHF
TRBJ2-3	-	-	TRBV2	TGTGCCAGCAGTGTTGTGGTTGGCACAGATACGCAGTATTTT	CASSVVVGTDTQYF
TRBJ1-5	-	-	TRBV6-1	TGTGCCAGCCTCTTAGGAGGGAACAATCAGCCCCAGCATTTT	CASLLGGNNQPQHF
TRBJ2-3	-	-	TRBV5-1	TGCGCCAGCAGCCCCCTCGCGGACGGAGCTGGCACAGATACGCAGTATTTT	CASSPLADGAGTDTQYF
TRBJ2-7	-	-	TRBV11-2	TGTGCCAGCAGCTTAGCCGAGCAGTACTTC	CASSLAEQYF
TRBJ2-5	TRBD1	few	TRBV6-1	TGTGCCAGCAGTGAGGGGACAGGGCTCGCCCAAGAGACCCAGTACTTC	CASSEGTGLAQETQYF
TRBJ2-1	TRBD2	-	TRBV19	TGTGCCAGTAGTATCGGGCTAGCGGACTCCTACAATGAGCAGTTCTTC	CASSIGLADSYNEQFF
TRBJ2-1	-	-	TRBV5-6	TGTGCCAGCAGCTCCGGGTGGGATGAGCAGTTCTTC	CASSSGWDEQFF
TRBJ1-3	-	-	TRBV6-1	TGTGCCAGCAGTGCTATGAGCTCTGGAAACACCATATATTTT	CASSAMSSGNTIYF
TRBJ2-3	TRBD1	-	TRBV7-9	TGTGCCAGCAGCGTCGGACAGGGGATGAGGACAGATACGCAGTATTTT	CASSVGQGMRTDTQYF
TRBJ2-1	TRBD2	-	TRBV4-3	TGCGCCAGCAGCCCGGGGACTAGCGGTCCTTACTCGCAGTTCTTC	CASSPGTSGPYSQFF
TRBJ1-5	-	-	TRBV9	TGTGCCAGCAGCCCCCGTTCGGGAAGCAATCAGCCCCAGCATTTT	CASSPRSGSNQPQHF
TRBJ1-2	-	-	TRBV6-1	TGTGCCAGCAGGCCGGCAGGATTTGGAGGCTACACCTTC	CASRPAGFGGYTF
TRBJ2-5	-	-	TRBV7-9	TGTGCCAGCAGCTTGGTCGGGGGTGGGGAGACCCAGTACTTC	CASSLVGGGETQYF
TRBJ1-3	-	-	TRBV5-8	TGTGCCAGCAGCTTGGCACCCGGGACTTGGGAGAATCTCTCTGGAAACACCATATATTTT	CASSLAPGTWENLSGNTIYF